This T cell receptor (beta chain) originates from a study of blood T cell repertoires in COVID-19. The wider study: COVID-19 samples, acute and convalescent, were from the United States, Italy and Spain. Sample material is recorded as cDNA or gDNA derived from T cells, B-cell-depleted T cells, or PBMCs.

Germline-derived CDR1 and CDR2 are SGHTA and FQGNSA. There are 18 residues in the CDR3. The V segment lost 5 bases and the J segment 5 bases; nucleotides outside the gene matches: 13. Per the original data handling: Counts of nucleated cells, estimated from reference gene primer amplification, were obtained. Libraries were prepared by immunoSEQ multiplex PCR; TCRdb keeps only in-frame clonotypes and omits some of them. Clone size and V and J calls were adopted from that table, with D and trimming inferred from the DNA. The sample carries around 300,000 clones, nearly 90% recorded once. Participants reported their clinical history, and cohort assignment relied on those reports.

The sample consisted of PBMCs or T cells enriched from blood (not recorded which). The rearrangement uses TRBV7-2 and TRBJ2-5; 14 bases map to TRBD2. The sequence was collected from a woman aged 18-29 years with acute COVID-19. The CDR3 nucleotides are TGTGCCAGCAGCAGCGCAACCAGGACTAGCGGGAGGACGGAGACCCAGTACTTC. This translates into CASSSATRTSGRTETQYF.